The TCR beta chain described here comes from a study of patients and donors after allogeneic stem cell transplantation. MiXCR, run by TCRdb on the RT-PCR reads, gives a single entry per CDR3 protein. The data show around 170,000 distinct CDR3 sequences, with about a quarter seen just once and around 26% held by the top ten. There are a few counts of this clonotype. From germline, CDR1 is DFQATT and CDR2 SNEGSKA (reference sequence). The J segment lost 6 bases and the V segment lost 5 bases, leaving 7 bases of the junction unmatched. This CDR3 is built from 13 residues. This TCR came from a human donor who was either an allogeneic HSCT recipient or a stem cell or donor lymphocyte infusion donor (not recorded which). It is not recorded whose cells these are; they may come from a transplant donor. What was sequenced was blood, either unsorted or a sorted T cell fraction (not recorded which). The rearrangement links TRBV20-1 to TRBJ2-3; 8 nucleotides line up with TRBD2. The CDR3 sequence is CSALAGLADTQYF. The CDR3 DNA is TGCAGTGCTTTAGCGGGGCTGGCGGATACGCAGTATTTT.